Following are 28 T cell receptor beta chains from one sample sequenced in a study of low-dose radiotherapy and immunotherapy resistance in tumors. TRAV- and TRBV-specific primers were used for first-strand cDNA, which covered alpha and beta chains. The PCR that amplified TCRs ran for about 20 cycles, relying on a constant-region primer and a V-primer adapter. TCRdb reprocessed the reads with MiXCR, giving one entry per CDR3 protein. The sample gives 65,000 to 95,000 distinct CDR3 sequences, approximately 19% of which show up once; 5.5% to 6% is in the top ten. Specified time point: before trial treatment. The input for sequencing was PBMCs, taken before treatment. These receptors came from a male donor with prostate cancer.

This clonotype was seen many times. V usage is TRBV18 and J usage is TRBJ1-2, with 8 bases fitting TRBD1. Trimming took 2 bases from V and 8 from J; bases not matched to a gene: 7. Germline values: CDR1 KGHSH, CDR2 LQKENI. The CDR3 extends over 14 amino acids. The CDR3 region has the DNA TGTGCCAGCTCACCATTGGTGGCAGGGGGCGGCTACACCTTC. Its translation is CASSPLVAGGGYTF.

Many counts were recorded for this clonotype. The chain employs TRBV7-8 and TRBJ2-5; 8 bases match TRBD1. CDR3 length: 14 residues. With V trimmed by 5 bases and J by 7 bases, 9 bases remained unmatched. The V gene's germline CDR1 is SGHVS and CDR2 FQNEAQ. The CDR3 DNA sequence: TGTGCCAGCAGCACAGGGGGGTCGGTTGTGACCCAGTACTTC. Translation: CASSTGGSVVTQYF.

This clonotype was observed many times. This chain joins TRBV10-3 and TRBJ1-1; D is unclear. Trimming removed 4 bases at V and 2 bases at J, with 8 bases between. This CDR3 contains 13 residues. Germline V gene sequence: CDR1 ENHRY, CDR2 SYGVKD. The CDR3 coding sequence is TGTGCCATCAGTGTTCCCGGAAACACTGAAGCTTTCTTT. Encoded protein: CAISVPGNTEAFF.

Many counts were recorded for this clonotype. The chain couples TRBV20-1 to TRBJ1-2; no definite D call. Trimming left V 5 bases short and J 2 bases short, with 15 bases between. This CDR3 region has 14 residues. The V gene's germline CDR1 is DFQATT and CDR2 SNEGSKA (reference sequence). CDR3 bases: TGCAGTGCTCGCCACAGTCAGCAAAACTATGGCTACACCTTC. Its protein is CSARHSQQNYGYTF.

This clonotype was seen at least ten times. The V and J genes are TRBV18 and TRBJ2-1; possible D gene TRBD2, 6 bases. Germline-derived CDR1 and CDR2 are KGHSH and LQKENI. This CDR3 is 17 amino acids long. V lost 0 bases to trimming and J lost 9 bases, with 21 bases between them. The CDR3 sequence is CASSPPIGTPQGSEQFF. The CDR3 DNA sequence: TGTGCCAGCTCACCACCGATCGGGACTCCCCAGGGAAGTGAGCAGTTCTTC.

This clonotype was seen repeatedly, ten times or more. This chain links TRBV6-2 or TRBV6-3 with TRBJ1-5; a possible D gene is TRBD1 (6 bases). Germline CDR1 and CDR2: MNHEY and SVGEGT. V was cut by 7 bases and J by 4 bases, with 20 bases left in between. The CDR3 runs 16 residues. CDR3 nucleotide sequence: TGTGCCAGCAAAAATGAACGACAGGCGACGAATCAGCCCCAGCATTTT. It translates to CASKNERQATNQPQHF.

This clonotype occurred many times. V gene TRBV2 combines with J gene TRBJ1-1, with unresolved D. CDR1 and CDR2 from the germline V gene are SNHLY and FYNNEI. The CDR3 length is 11 residues. V was trimmed by 6 bases and J by 2 bases, leaving 4 bases between them. CDR3 region: CASRTNTEAFF. The CDR3 region has the DNA TGTGCCAGCAGGACTAACACTGAAGCTTTCTTT. The variable domain in full, with the rest retrieved from reference TRBV2 and TRBJ1-1, is EPEVTQTPSHQVTQMGQEVILRCVPISNHLYFYWYRQILGQKVEFLVSFYNNEISEKSEIFDDQFSVERPDGSNFTLKIRSTKLEDSAMYFCASRTNTEAFFGQGTRLTVV.

The V gene is TRBV6-1, the J gene TRBJ2-7; tentative D call: TRBD2 (9 bases). This CDR3 has 17 amino acids. Trimming shortened V by 7 bases and J by 2 bases, and 24 bases separated the two germline ends. Per germline, CDR1 MNHNS and CDR2 SASEGT. CDR3 in amino acids: CASKGQGVSGGPYEQYF. CDR3 in DNA: TGTGCCAGCAAAGGACAGGGCGTAAGCGGGGGGCCCTACGAGCAGTACTTC.

On this clonotype: A much larger clone is a single base away; this may be a read error. CDR3 region: CSARDFEGVGSYKQYF. CDR3 nucleotides: TGCAGTGCTAGAGATTTTGAGGGAGTCGGATCCTACAAGCAGTACTTC. The chain uses TRBV20-1 and TRBJ2-7, with a tentative D call TRBD2 (5 bases). The germline V gene encodes CDR1 DFQATT and CDR2 SNEGSKA (reference sequence). This CDR3 has 16 amino acids.

This clonotype was observed once. A read error is the likely source, as a far larger clone sits one nucleotide away. J is TRBJ2-7 and V is TRBV13; TRBD2 is a possible D gene (6 bases). V gave up 0 bases and J gave up 9 bases, with 9 bases separating them. Germline V gene lookup returns CDR1 PRHDT and CDR2 FYEKMQ (reference sequence). This CDR3 spans 12 amino acids. CDR3 loop: CASSLGGDSQYF. The CDR3 DNA is TGTGCCAGCAGCTTAGGGGGGGACTCGCAGTACTTC.

This clonotype was picked up many times. This chain uses TRBV6-2 or TRBV6-3 with TRBJ1-2; unclear D gene. The CDR3 covers 12 residues. Germline CDR1 is MNHEY and CDR2 is SVGEGT. V was trimmed by 5 bases and J by 8 bases, leaving 12 bases between them. CDR3 residues: CASSVSTSGYTF. The CDR3 nucleotides read TGTGCCAGCAGTGTTTCTACGTCAGGCTACACCTTC.

This clonotype was found many times. This chain links TRBV18 with TRBJ2-3; 7 bases match TRBD1. The junction had 11 bases not matched to a gene; V was cut back by 4 bases and J by 1 base. CDR3 length: 17 residues. CDR1 and CDR2 (germline): KGHSH, LQKENI. As DNA, the CDR3 is TGTGCCAGCTCACTTCAAATGACAGGGCTGGGCACAGATACGCAGTATTTT. Encoded protein: CASSLQMTGLGTDTQYF.

As for this clonotype: A much more abundant neighbour one base away suggests this may be a read error. The chain couples TRBV13 to TRBJ2-5, with 12 bases aligning to TRBD2. V shed 9 bases, J shed 8 bases, and the junction held 13 bases outside the gene matches. Germline V gene lookup returns CDR1 PRHDT and CDR2 FYEKMQ (reference sequence). This CDR3 contains 15 residues. The CDR3 is CASRLAGDPSPTQYF. CDR3 DNA sequence: TGTGCCAGTAGACTAGCGGGAGACCCTTCCCCTACCCAGTACTTC. Full variable domain (rest looked up from reference TRBV13 and TRBJ2-5): AAGVIQSPRHLIKEKRETATLKCYPIPRHDTVYWYQQGPGQDPQFLISFYEKMQSDKGSIPDRFSAQQFSDYHSELNMSSLELGDSALYFCASRLAGDPSPTQYFGPGTRLLVL.

Ten or more counts support this clonotype. The chain employs TRBV27 and TRBJ2-3, with 12 bases identical to TRBD2. After removal of 6 bases from V and 6 bases from J, the junction contained 10 bases not matched to a gene. CDR3 length: 16 residues. Germline CDR1 is MNHEY and CDR2 is SMNVEV (reference sequence). This CDR3 reads CASRLLAGGITDTQYF. The CDR3 region has the DNA TGTGCCAGCAGGCTACTAGCGGGAGGTATTACGGATACGCAGTATTTT.

The sample holds many counts of this clonotype. The J gene is TRBJ2-3, the V gene TRBV10-2; D ambiguous. The CDR3 is made up of 15 amino acids. Trimming removed 7 bases from V and 1 base from J, with 15 bases in between. Germline V gene sequence: CDR1 WSHSY, CDR2 SAAADI. CDR3 region: CASMAEHGGTDTQYF. DNA of the CDR3: TGCGCCAGCATGGCCGAGCATGGAGGCACAGATACGCAGTATTTT.

This clonotype was seen a handful of times. The rearrangement joins TRBV7-2 to TRBJ1-3; TRBD1 matches at 7 bases. The CDR3 spans 17 residues. V trimming: 3 bases; J trimming: 3 bases; junction bases outside the gene matches: 11. Germline CDR1 is SGHTA and CDR2 is FQGNSA. CDR3 amino acids: CASSFSSDRAFGNTIYF. For the CDR3, the DNA is TGTGCCAGCAGCTTCAGTTCTGACAGGGCCTTTGGAAACACCATATATTTT.

With respect to this clonotype: A read error likely explains this, since a far larger clone differs by one base. The V and J genes are TRBV6-2 or TRBV6-3 and TRBJ2-6; 8 nucleotides line up with TRBD2. Germline lookup yields CDR1 MNHEY and CDR2 SVGEGT. The CDR3 is 17 residues long. With V trimmed by 6 bases and J by 0 bases, 7 bases remained unmatched. CDR3 coding DNA: TGTGCCAGCAGCCAAAGGACTAGCAGCTCTGGGGCCAACGTCCTGACTTTC. This encodes CASSQRTSSSGANVLTF.

This clonotype was seen a handful of times. V is TRBV27 and J is TRBJ2-7; 9 nucleotides line up with TRBD2. The CDR3 length is 16 residues. Germline V gene lookup returns CDR1 MNHEY and CDR2 SMNVEV (reference sequence). Trimming removed 6 bases from V and 1 base from J; junction bases left unmatched: 10. CDR3 DNA sequence: TGTGCCAGCAGCCCTCTAGGCGGGAGGGAGTCCTACGAGCAGTACTTC. Its translation: CASSPLGGRESYEQYF.

This clonotype was seen more than once but under ten times. The chain employs TRBV5-4 and TRBJ2-3; no firm D call. CDR1 is SGHNT and CDR2 is YYREEE in the germline V gene (reference sequence). This CDR3 is 13 amino acids long. The V and J ends lost 7 bases and 2 bases respectively, with 11 bases between them. The CDR3 nucleotides are TGTGCCAGCCGCAACTTCCTCACAGATACGCAGTATTTT. Its protein is CASRNFLTDTQYF.

The table lists this clonotype with many counts. The chain recombines TRBV6-2 or TRBV6-3 with TRBJ2-5, with D perhaps matching TRBD2 (6 bases). This CDR3 is 13 amino acids long. Germline CDR1 reads MNHEY; CDR2 reads SVGEGT. V dropped 4 bases and J dropped 1 base, with 7 bases sitting between them. CDR3 protein: CASSLGLQETQYF. The CDR3, as DNA: TGTGCCAGCAGTTTGGGACTCCAAGAGACCCAGTACTTC.

At least ten counts were recorded for this clonotype. The chain carries TRBV7-3 and TRBJ2-1; the D is unclear. This CDR3 is built from 12 residues. Trimming took off 4 bases at V and 6 bases at J, with 7 bases between the two ends. Germline V CDR1 and CDR2: SGHTA, FQGTGA. CDR3 nucleotide sequence: TGTGCCAGCAGCTCATCGGGCAATGAGCAGTTCTTC. This encodes CASSSSGNEQFF. Complete variable domain (other parts from reference TRBV7-3 and TRBJ2-1): GAGVSQTPSNKVTEKGKYVELRCDPISGHTALYWYRQSLGQGPEFLIYFQGTGAADDSGLPNDRFFAVRPEGSVSTLKIQRTERGDSAVYLCASSSSGNEQFFGPGTRLTVL.

This clonotype was observed many times. The chain joins TRBV11-2 to TRBJ2-7, with D unresolved. This CDR3 has 14 residues. The V gene's germline CDR1 is SGHAT and CDR2 FQNNGV. V shed 5 bases and J shed 1 base, with 12 bases lying between them. CDR3 sequence (DNA): TGTGCCAGCAGCCCGAGGACGGATTCCTACGAGCAGTACTTC. Amino acids: CASSPRTDSYEQYF.

Ten or more counts support this clonotype. V is TRBV27 and J is TRBJ2-1; D may be TRBD2 (5 bases). CDR3 size: 16 residues. V lost 2 bases and J lost 4, with 15 bases in between. In germline, CDR1 is MNHEY, CDR2 SMNVEV (reference sequence). CDR3 DNA sequence: TGTGCCAGCAGTTTAAACCCAGCGGTGTCTTACAATGAGCAGTTCTTC. Protein: CASSLNPAVSYNEQFF.

This clonotype was counted at least ten times. The chain employs TRBV4-1 and TRBJ2-7, with 9 bases fitting TRBD1. CDR3 length: 15 residues. The ends lost 4 bases at V and 4 bases at J; junction bases unmatched: 8. Germline CDR1 and CDR2: MGHRA and YSYEKL. The CDR3 DNA reads as TGCGCCAGCAGCCGTGGGGGACAGGGACTTTACGAGCAGTACTTC. Translated, it gives CASSRGGQGLYEQYF.

Ten or more counts support this clonotype. The chain has TRBV16 and TRBJ2-4, with D unclear. Deletions cut 4 bases from V and 4 bases from J, with 14 bases between. The CDR3 covers 15 residues. Germline-derived CDR1 and CDR2 are KGHSY and FQNENV. For the CDR3, the DNA is TGTGCCAGCAGCCCTCTCCAGCCTCCTAAAAACATTCAGTACTTC. Protein: CASSPLQPPKNIQYF.

This clonotype was detected many times. The chain recombines TRBV29-1 with TRBJ1-5, with D possibly TRBD1 on 6 matching bases. Deletions cut 6 bases from V and 2 bases from J, with 17 bases between. This CDR3 is built from 15 residues. Germline CDR1 and CDR2: SQVTM and ANQGSEA. The chain's CDR3 is CSVRDTELGNQPQHF. CDR3 DNA: TGCAGCGTGCGGGACACCGAACTAGGCAATCAGCCCCAGCATTTT.

This clonotype was picked up many times. V gene TRBV7-3 combines with J gene TRBJ2-1; 8 bases match TRBD1. J gave up 6 bases and V 1 base, and 5 bases lay outside the gene matches. Germline V gene sequence: CDR1 SGHTA, CDR2 FQGTGA. The length of the CDR3 is 15 residues. CDR3: CASSLNRGTSNEQFF. DNA for the CDR3: TGTGCCAGCAGCTTAAACAGGGGGACATCCAATGAGCAGTTCTTC.

V and J are TRBV12-3 or TRBV12-4 and TRBJ2-5, with a possible D match to TRBD2 (6 bases). Trimming pared 3 bases from V and 7 bases from J, leaving 18 bases between. The CDR3 consists of 15 residues. The CDR3 sequence is CASSFIGGTRRTQYF. The CDR3 DNA reads as TGTGCCAGCAGTTTCATTGGGGGGACTCGGCGGACCCAGTACTTC.